The 6 T cell receptor beta chains below were found in one sample sequenced in a study of blood T cell repertoires in COVID-19. Produced via immunoSEQ multiplex PCR; TCRdb's table is partial and in-frame only. The table has approximately 110,000 clones, about three quarters seen once; the top ten hold around 0.9%. What was sequenced was peripheral blood. The receptors were gathered from a human donor with acute or convalescent COVID-19. The donor label of this sample is uncertain.

This sequence joins TRBV28 and TRBJ2-2; unclear D gene. The CDR3 extends over 13 amino acids. Trimming shortened V by 5 bases and J by 4 bases, and 8 bases separated the two germline ends. Per the germline V gene, CDR1 is MDHEN and CDR2 is SYDVKM. CDR3 bases: TGTGCCAGCAGTACGCGGCCCACCGGGGAGCTGTTTTTT. This encodes CASSTRPTGELFF.

The chain carries TRBV5-1 and TRBJ1-4, with a possible D match to TRBD1 (5 bases). CDR1 is SGHRS and CDR2 is YFSETQ in the germline V gene. CDR3 length equals 14 residues. Trimming cost V 4 bases and J 8 bases, with 15 bases left between them. The CDR3 region has the DNA TGCGCCAGCAGCCCTGGACACATCGAGGAAAAACTGTTTTTT. Translated: CASSPGHIEEKLFF.

The V call is TRBV24-1, the J call TRBJ2-3; D not certain. Germline values: CDR1 KGHDR, CDR2 SFDVKD. The CDR3 length is 14 residues. V was shortened by 2 bases and J by 10 bases, with 15 bases between the two germline ends. The CDR3 sequence: CATSDSLTRSAQYF. The CDR3 bases are TGTGCCACCAGTGATTCGCTGACACGGTCGGCGCAGTATTTT.

The rearrangement uses TRBV6-5 and TRBJ1-4; 10 bases line up with TRBD1. CDR1 is MNHEY and CDR2 is SVGAGI in the germline V gene. This CDR3 is 15 amino acids long. V was pared by 6 bases and J by 8 bases, with 9 bases of the junction left unmatched. The CDR3 coding sequence is TGTGCCAGCAGCCGAGACAGGGGGCAAGGAGAAAAACTGTTTTTT. Encoded protein: CASSRDRGQGEKLFF.

J is TRBJ1-2 and V is TRBV6-5; the D gene is possibly TRBD1 (6 bases). Per the germline V gene, CDR1 is MNHEY and CDR2 is SVGAGI. CDR3 length: 14 residues. Trimming stripped 4 bases from V and 1 base from J, with 10 bases between. CDR3: CASSFTGSNYGYTF. The CDR3 bases are TGTGCCAGCAGTTTCACAGGGAGTAACTATGGCTACACCTTC.

The rearrangement links TRBV5-6 to TRBJ2-7; 10 positions match TRBD2. Germline CDR1 and CDR2: SGHDT and YYEEEE. CDR3 length: 14 amino acids. The V gene end was trimmed by 0 bases and the J gene end by 6 bases; junction bases not matched to a gene: 3. CDR3 loop: CASSLVPSGGEQYF. In DNA, the CDR3 is TGTGCCAGCAGCTTGGTACCTAGCGGGGGCGAGCAGTACTTC.